The text below deals with one T cell receptor (beta chain). Its antigen remains unknown. Trimming removed 3 bases from V and 3 bases from J, with 9 bases in between. This CDR3 has 14 amino acids. Germline CDR1 is SNHLY and CDR2 is FYNNEI. The data were taken from a study of cytomegalovirus exposure and HLA in healthy donors. Study-wide findings and caveats: A prior analysis recorded that most TCR beta V segments were productive about 87% or about 30% of the time. Certain indistinguishable V segments, among them TRBV6-2 and TRBV6-3, were excluded. It was about 150 TCR beta chains that were listed as cytomegalovirus-associated. Presence/absence analyses took donor sequencing depth as roughly uniform.

A multiplex PCR was run with 60 Vbeta primers and 13 Jbeta primers. TCRdb keeps only in-frame clones here, not all; method: immunoSEQ multiplex PCR. The data show 70,000 or so clones, less than 75% seen once. The rearrangement uses TRBV2 and TRBJ1-5, with D possibly being TRBD1 (6 bases). Specimen: PBMCs. The TCR was taken from a woman in her 30s in good health and CMV-seronegative. In DNA form, the CDR3 reads TGTGCCAGCAGTGACAGGGGAATCAATCAGCCCCAGCATTTT. Its protein is CASSDRGINQPQHF. Full variable domain (remainder filled in from reference TRBV2 and TRBJ1-5): EPEVTQTPSHQVTQMGQEVILRCVPISNHLYFYWYRQILGQKVEFLVSFYNNEISEKSEIFDDQFSVERPDGSNFTLKIRSTKLEDSAMYFCASSDRGINQPQHFGDGTRLSIL.